Listed below are T cell receptor beta chains from one sample, sequenced in a study of shared clonotypes between healthy human individuals. Clones were read by immunoSEQ multiplex PCR, and TCRdb kept only the in-frame ones, dropping some. The sample consists of about 680,000 clones, around 78% of them appearing once. Sequenced: memory CD4+ T cells sorted from blood. The source of these receptors is a young woman in good health. CDR3s include the opening cysteine and the closing phenylalanine or tryptophan. Fields, in order: J gene, D gene, V gene, clone size, CDR3 protein, CDR3 DNA. The D gene is left open where the match is weak. Expanded clones are given a class, and other clones once, few, many or no size at all.

J gene: TRBJ2-4
D gene: TRBD1
V gene: TRBV15
clone size: few
CDR3 protein: CATTGTELAKNIQYF
CDR3 DNA: TGTGCCACCACCGGGACAGAGCTAGCCAAAAACATTCAGTACTTC

J gene: TRBJ2-1
D gene: NA
V gene: TRBV30
clone size: NA
CDR3 protein: CARGTTTREQFF
CDR3 DNA: TGTGCCCGGGGGACAACCACTCGTGAGCAGTTCTTC

J gene: TRBJ1-5
D gene: TRBD1
V gene: TRBV2
clone size: NA
CDR3 protein: CASSEYGRGINQPQHF
CDR3 DNA: TGTGCCAGCAGTGAATACGGCAGGGGGATCAATCAGCCCCAGCATTTT

J gene: TRBJ2-3
D gene: TRBD1
V gene: TRBV25-1
clone size: NA
CDR3 protein: CASSDSRGYGTDTQYF
CDR3 DNA: TGTGCCAGCAGTGACAGCAGGGGGTACGGCACAGATACGCAGTATTTT

J gene: TRBJ2-5
D gene: NA
V gene: TRBV5-6
clone size: few
CDR3 protein: CASSLGIWGETQYF
CDR3 DNA: TGTGCCAGCAGCTTGGGTATTTGGGGAGAGACCCAGTACTTC

J gene: TRBJ1-1
D gene: NA
V gene: TRBV2
clone size: NA
CDR3 protein: CASSEGAGAAEAFF
CDR3 DNA: TGTGCCAGCAGTGAGGGTGCTGGGGCTGCTGAAGCTTTCTTT

J gene: TRBJ2-3
D gene: NA
V gene: TRBV7-2
clone size: NA
CDR3 protein: CASSLVGQKTDTQYF
CDR3 DNA: TGTGCCAGCAGCTTAGTGGGTCAGAAGACAGATACGCAGTATTTT

J gene: TRBJ1-3
D gene: NA
V gene: TRBV11-2
clone size: NA
CDR3 protein: CASSFTYSGNTIYF
CDR3 DNA: TGTGCCAGCAGCTTTACCTACTCTGGAAACACCATATATTTT

J gene: TRBJ2-7
D gene: NA
V gene: TRBV6-1
clone size: few
CDR3 protein: CASSEGAKQYF
CDR3 DNA: TGTGCCAGCAGTGAAGGGGCGAAGCAGTACTTC

J gene: TRBJ1-2
D gene: NA
V gene: TRBV11-2
clone size: NA
CDR3 protein: CASSLGQGSDGYTF
CDR3 DNA: TGTGCCAGCAGCTTAGGGCAGGGAAGCGATGGCTACACCTTC

J gene: TRBJ2-1
D gene: NA
V gene: TRBV2
clone size: NA
CDR3 protein: CASRSGTISYNEQFF
CDR3 DNA: TGTGCCAGCAGATCCGGGACCATCTCCTACAATGAGCAGTTCTTC

J gene: TRBJ2-1
D gene: TRBD1
V gene: TRBV29-1
clone size: NA
CDR3 protein: CSVSDRGRYNEQFF
CDR3 DNA: TGCAGCGTCTCGGACAGGGGACGCTACAATGAGCAGTTCTTC

J gene: TRBJ1-1
D gene: NA
V gene: TRBV29-1
clone size: NA
CDR3 protein: CSVAQAGTDTEAFF
CDR3 DNA: TGCAGCGTCGCCCAAGCAGGGACCGACACTGAAGCTTTCTTT

J gene: TRBJ1-1
D gene: NA
V gene: TRBV6-1
clone size: many
CDR3 protein: CASSDRENTEAFF
CDR3 DNA: TGTGCCAGCAGTGATCGGGAGAACACTGAAGCTTTCTTT

J gene: TRBJ1-4
D gene: NA
V gene: TRBV5-1
clone size: NA
CDR3 protein: CASSLVSATNEKLFF
CDR3 DNA: TGCGCCAGCAGCTTGGTGTCGGCTACTAATGAAAAACTGTTTTTT

J gene: TRBJ2-1
D gene: TRBD2
V gene: TRBV25-1
clone size: few
CDR3 protein: CASSDGVSGSSYNEQFF
CDR3 DNA: TGTGCCAGCAGTGACGGAGTTAGCGGGAGCTCCTACAATGAGCAGTTCTTC

J gene: TRBJ2-2
D gene: TRBD1
V gene: TRBV5-1
clone size: NA
CDR3 protein: CASSSSTGTGNTGELFF
CDR3 DNA: TGCGCCAGCAGTTCGTCCACCGGGACAGGGAACACCGGGGAGCTGTTTTTT

J gene: TRBJ2-1
D gene: TRBD2
V gene: TRBV7-2
clone size: NA
CDR3 protein: CASSPTGGLAGGSYNEQFF
CDR3 DNA: TGTGCCAGCAGCCCAACCGGGGGACTAGCGGGAGGTTCCTACAATGAGCAGTTCTTC

J gene: TRBJ2-7
D gene: TRBD1
V gene: TRBV28
clone size: NA
CDR3 protein: CASLGQASYEQYF
CDR3 DNA: TGTGCCAGCCTAGGACAGGCCTCCTACGAGCAGTACTTC

J gene: TRBJ2-7
D gene: TRBD2
V gene: TRBV6-1
clone size: NA
CDR3 protein: CASSSGTSGSYEQYF
CDR3 DNA: TGTGCCAGCAGCTCAGGAACTAGCGGGAGCTACGAGCAGTACTTC

J gene: TRBJ1-4
D gene: NA
V gene: TRBV6-5
clone size: NA
CDR3 protein: CASRKIHATNEKLFF
CDR3 DNA: TGTGCCAGCAGGAAAATACACGCAACTAATGAAAAACTGTTTTTT

J gene: TRBJ1-1
D gene: NA
V gene: TRBV5-1
clone size: NA
CDR3 protein: CASSLGQGRGLAEAFF
CDR3 DNA: TGCGCCAGCAGCTTGGGGCAGGGCCGGGGTCTCGCTGAAGCTTTCTTT

J gene: TRBJ2-2
D gene: NA
V gene: TRBV7-2
clone size: NA
CDR3 protein: CASTPGWGPSGELFF
CDR3 DNA: TGTGCCAGCACGCCGGGCTGGGGGCCGTCCGGGGAGCTGTTTTTT

J gene: TRBJ2-7
D gene: TRBD1
V gene: TRBV29-1
clone size: NA
CDR3 protein: CSAAGTAYEQYF
CDR3 DNA: TGCAGCGCCGCTGGGACAGCCTACGAGCAGTACTTC

J gene: TRBJ1-4
D gene: NA
V gene: TRBV7-9
clone size: NA
CDR3 protein: CASSLAGTSEKLFF
CDR3 DNA: TGTGCCAGCAGCTTAGCCGGGACATCAGAAAAACTGTTTTTT

J gene: TRBJ2-7
D gene: TRBD1
V gene: TRBV28
clone size: NA
CDR3 protein: CASSQPGQVPYEQYF
CDR3 DNA: TGTGCCAGCAGCCAACCGGGACAGGTCCCCTACGAGCAGTACTTC

J gene: TRBJ2-7
D gene: NA
V gene: TRBV29-1
clone size: NA
CDR3 protein: CSVGDISYEQYF
CDR3 DNA: TGCAGCGTTGGTGACATATCCTACGAGCAGTACTTC

J gene: TRBJ2-7
D gene: TRBD1
V gene: TRBV4-1
clone size: NA
CDR3 protein: CASSPNRGAYEQYF
CDR3 DNA: TGCGCCAGCAGCCCAAACAGGGGGGCCTACGAGCAGTACTTC

J gene: TRBJ2-1
D gene: TRBD2
V gene: TRBV5-1
clone size: many
CDR3 protein: CASSLVLAENEQFF
CDR3 DNA: TGCGCCAGCAGCTTGGTCCTAGCGGAGAATGAGCAGTTCTTC

J gene: TRBJ2-7
D gene: NA
V gene: TRBV2
clone size: NA
CDR3 protein: CASSGISVSYEQYF
CDR3 DNA: TGTGCCAGCAGTGGGATTAGCGTCAGCTACGAGCAGTACTTC

J gene: TRBJ1-4
D gene: NA
V gene: TRBV5-1
clone size: NA
CDR3 protein: CASSPTGGQGEKLFF
CDR3 DNA: TGCGCCAGCAGCCCGACCGGGGGTCAGGGTGAAAAACTGTTTTTT

J gene: TRBJ2-1
D gene: NA
V gene: TRBV5-1
clone size: NA
CDR3 protein: CASSLQSSYNEQFF
CDR3 DNA: TGCGCCAGCAGCTTGCAGAGCTCCTACAATGAGCAGTTCTTC

J gene: TRBJ2-7
D gene: NA
V gene: TRBV27
clone size: NA
CDR3 protein: CASSYANGYEQYF
CDR3 DNA: TGTGCCAGCAGTTATGCCAACGGCTACGAGCAGTACTTC

J gene: TRBJ2-3
D gene: TRBD1
V gene: TRBV18
clone size: NA
CDR3 protein: CASSWTPGQGPSDTQYF
CDR3 DNA: TGTGCCAGCTCATGGACTCCGGGACAGGGGCCCTCAGATACGCAGTATTTT

J gene: TRBJ2-5
D gene: NA
V gene: TRBV5-4
clone size: NA
CDR3 protein: CASSDWDVGQETQYF
CDR3 DNA: TGTGCCAGCAGTGACTGGGACGTGGGGCAAGAGACCCAGTACTTC

J gene: TRBJ2-7
D gene: NA
V gene: TRBV6-6
clone size: NA
CDR3 protein: CASSTQSYEQYF
CDR3 DNA: TGTGCCAGCAGTACCCAGAGCTACGAGCAGTACTTC

J gene: TRBJ1-5
D gene: NA
V gene: TRBV29-1
clone size: once
CDR3 protein: CSVEDANQPQHF
CDR3 DNA: TGCAGCGTTGAAGATGCCAATCAGCCCCAGCATTTT

J gene: TRBJ2-3
D gene: TRBD1
V gene: TRBV11-2
clone size: NA
CDR3 protein: CASSKRGDRVPDTQYF
CDR3 DNA: TGTGCCAGCAGCAAGAGGGGGGACAGGGTTCCAGATACGCAGTATTTT

J gene: TRBJ1-5
D gene: NA
V gene: TRBV19
clone size: NA
CDR3 protein: CASSKHRVGKYSNQPQHF
CDR3 DNA: TGTGCCAGTAGTAAACACAGGGTCGGGAAATATAGCAATCAGCCCCAGCATTTT

J gene: TRBJ2-1
D gene: NA
V gene: TRBV2
clone size: once
CDR3 protein: CASSEQVNNEQFF
CDR3 DNA: TGTGCCAGCAGTGAACAGGTAAACAATGAGCAGTTCTTC

J gene: TRBJ2-7
D gene: TRBD2
V gene: TRBV5-4
clone size: NA
CDR3 protein: CASSLGGTSGALEQYF
CDR3 DNA: TGTGCCAGCAGCTTGGGTGGGACTAGCGGGGCCCTGGAGCAGTACTTC

J gene: TRBJ2-1
D gene: TRBD1
V gene: TRBV7-9
clone size: NA
CDR3 protein: CASSYDRGRRTTYNEQFF
CDR3 DNA: TGTGCCAGCAGCTATGACAGGGGGCGTCGGACGACCTACAATGAGCAGTTCTTC

J gene: TRBJ2-1
D gene: NA
V gene: TRBV6-1
clone size: NA
CDR3 protein: CASAAGYNEQFF
CDR3 DNA: TGTGCCAGCGCCGCGGGTTACAATGAGCAGTTCTTC

J gene: TRBJ1-2
D gene: NA
V gene: TRBV28
clone size: NA
CDR3 protein: CASSPGGFSDYTF
CDR3 DNA: TGTGCCAGCAGCCCCGGGGGGTTTAGTGACTACACCTTC

J gene: TRBJ2-3
D gene: TRBD1
V gene: TRBV28
clone size: NA
CDR3 protein: CATKDVTGGGGTDTQYF
CDR3 DNA: TGTGCCACCAAAGATGTAACAGGGGGCGGGGGCACAGATACGCAGTATTTT

J gene: TRBJ2-1
D gene: NA
V gene: TRBV9
clone size: NA
CDR3 protein: CASSARFLSGYNEQFF
CDR3 DNA: TGTGCCAGCAGCGCCCGTTTTCTTTCCGGATACAATGAGCAGTTCTTC

J gene: TRBJ2-5
D gene: NA
V gene: TRBV28
clone size: NA
CDR3 protein: CASSRSILGGTETQYF
CDR3 DNA: TGTGCCAGCAGCCGAAGTATCTTAGGCGGGACAGAGACCCAGTACTTC

J gene: TRBJ1-1
D gene: NA
V gene: TRBV5-1
clone size: few
CDR3 protein: CASSLRSNTEAFF
CDR3 DNA: TGCGCCAGCAGCTTGAGATCGAACACTGAAGCTTTCTTT

J gene: TRBJ2-7
D gene: TRBD1
V gene: TRBV19
clone size: NA
CDR3 protein: CASSMKRGPYEQYF
CDR3 DNA: TGTGCCAGTAGTATGAAGAGGGGGCCGTACGAGCAGTACTTC

J gene: TRBJ1-1
D gene: NA
V gene: TRBV19
clone size: NA
CDR3 protein: CASRLDARGNTEAFF
CDR3 DNA: TGTGCCAGTAGACTCGATGCCAGGGGAAACACTGAAGCTTTCTTT

J gene: TRBJ2-7
D gene: NA
V gene: TRBV11-2
clone size: NA
CDR3 protein: CASSSARPMGSRFPQYF
CDR3 DNA: TGTGCCAGCAGCTCTGCCAGACCAATGGGGTCTAGGTTTCCGCAGTACTTC

J gene: TRBJ2-7
D gene: TRBD1
V gene: TRBV4-1
clone size: NA
CDR3 protein: CASSHTGTGGTEQYF
CDR3 DNA: TGCGCCAGCAGCCATACCGGGACAGGGGGCACCGAGCAGTACTTC

J gene: TRBJ1-2
D gene: NA
V gene: TRBV2
clone size: NA
CDR3 protein: CASSTSTTNYGYTF
CDR3 DNA: NA